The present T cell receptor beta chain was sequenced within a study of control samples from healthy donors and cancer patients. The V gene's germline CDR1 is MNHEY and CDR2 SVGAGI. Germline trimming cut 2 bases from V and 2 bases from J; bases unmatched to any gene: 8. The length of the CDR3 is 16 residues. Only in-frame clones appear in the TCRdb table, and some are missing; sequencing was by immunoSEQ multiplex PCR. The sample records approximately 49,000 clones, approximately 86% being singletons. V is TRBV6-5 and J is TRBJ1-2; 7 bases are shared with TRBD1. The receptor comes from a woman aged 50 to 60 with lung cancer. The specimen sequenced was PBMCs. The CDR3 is CASSYDREKANYGYTF. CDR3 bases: TGTGCCAGCAGTTACGACAGGGAGAAGGCCAACTATGGCTACACCTTC.